The T cell receptor (beta chain) under discussion was sequenced for a study of CD8 T cells in ankylosing spondylitis. Overall study results and limits: A TCR beta motif of eight highly homologous variants appeared characteristic of ankylosing spondylitis blood.

This clonotype occurred many times. Antigen specificity is unknown. V was trimmed by 3 bases and J by 0 bases, leaving 14 bases between them. The CDR3 consists of 17 residues. Per the germline V gene, CDR1 is SGHVS and CDR2 is FQNEAQ. From the 5' RACE reads, TCRdb called clonotypes with MiXCR, one entry per CDR3 protein. The sample shows 200,000 to 250,000 distinct CDR3 sequences, about 10% of them seen only once. The V and J genes are TRBV7-8 and TRBJ2-2; tentative D call: TRBD2 (6 bases). This TCR was sampled from a male donor with ankylosing spondylitis or in good health (not recorded which). The sequenced sample consisted of blood, either unsorted or a sorted T cell fraction (not recorded which). In nucleotides, the CDR3 is TGTGCCAGCAGCTTCCCCCGACTAGACACGAACACCGGGGAGCTGTTTTTT. Translated: CASSFPRLDTNTGELFF.